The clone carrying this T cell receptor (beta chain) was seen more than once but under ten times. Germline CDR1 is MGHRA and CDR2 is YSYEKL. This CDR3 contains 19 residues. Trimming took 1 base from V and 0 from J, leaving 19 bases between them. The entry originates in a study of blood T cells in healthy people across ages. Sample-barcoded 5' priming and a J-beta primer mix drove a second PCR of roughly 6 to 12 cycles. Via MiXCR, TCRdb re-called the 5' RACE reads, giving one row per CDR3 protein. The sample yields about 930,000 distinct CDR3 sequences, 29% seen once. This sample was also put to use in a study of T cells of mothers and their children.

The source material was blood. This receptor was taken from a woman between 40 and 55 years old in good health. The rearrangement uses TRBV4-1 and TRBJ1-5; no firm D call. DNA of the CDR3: TGCGCCAGCAGCCAAGTCCATCTGGGCCTATCAAATAGCAATCAGCCCCAGCATTTT. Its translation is CASSQVHLGLSNSNQPQHF.